A selection of T cell receptor beta chains follows, all from one sample in a study of blood T cells in healthy people across ages. Via MiXCR, TCRdb re-called the 5' RACE reads, giving one row per CDR3 protein. There are about 720,000 distinct CDR3 sequences in the sample; around 25% occur only once, and roughly 3.5% lies in the top ten. Another study also made use of these data, one on T cells of mothers and their children.

The sequenced sample consisted of blood. These receptors were collected from a boy between 10 and 17 years old in good health. The CDR3 runs from the conserved cysteine through the conserved F or W. The D gene is left open where the match is weak. Rows may omit the clone size; those that give it use once, few, many or a size class.

D	V	length	J	size	DNA	CDR3
-	TRBV6-1	18	TRBJ2-7	few	TGTGCCAGCAGTGAAGCCCGCAGTTGGGGAGGCCTGTCCTACGAGCAGTACTTC	CASSEARSWGGLSYEQYF
-	TRBV3-1	13	TRBJ2-1	few	TGTGCCAGCAGCCAAGTTGTATCGGGAGAAGAGTTCTTC	CASSQVVSGEEFF
TRBD2	TRBV7-2	17	TRBJ2-5	-	TGTGCCAGCAGCCAAGCAGGACTAGCGGGAGGGAAAGAGACCCAGTACTTC	CASSQAGLAGGKETQYF
-	TRBV3-1	12	TRBJ2-1	-	TGTGCCAGCAGCCAAGCCGAGCACAGTCAGTTCTTC	CASSQAEHSQFF
TRBD1	TRBV5-1	14	TRBJ2-1	few	TGCGCCAGCAGCTTGTGGACAGGGTCCAATGAGCAGTTCTTC	CASSLWTGSNEQFF
TRBD1	TRBV20-1	14	TRBJ2-7	-	TGCAGTGCTCGGCGGACCGGACAGGGGGACGAGCAGTACTTC	CSARRTGQGDEQYF
TRBD1	TRBV10-3	15	TRBJ2-7	few	TGTGCCATCAGTGATTGGCCGGACAGGGTGGACGAGCAGTACTTC	CAISDWPDRVDEQYF
-	TRBV28	11	TRBJ2-1	few	TGTGCCAGCAGTTTAACCTCAGGGCAGTTCTTC	CASSLTSGQFF
-	TRBV20-1	13	TRBJ2-4	-	TGCAGTGCAAGGGTAGTCGCCAAAAACATTCAGTACTTC	CSARVVAKNIQYF
TRBD2	TRBV11-1	15	TRBJ2-1	-	TGTGCCAGCAGCTTAGCGGGCGGGAGGAGGAATGAGCAGTTCTTC	CASSLAGGRRNEQFF
TRBD1	TRBV7-2	14	TRBJ2-5	-	TGTGCCAGCAGCGACAACAGGGGCCCAGATACCCAGTACTTC	CASSDNRGPDTQYF
-	TRBV6-2/TRBV6-3	16	TRBJ1-2	few	TGTGCCAGCAGTCCGCCCTCGGACAGTCCTAACTATGGCTACACCTTC	CASSPPSDSPNYGYTF
-	TRBV12-3/TRBV12-4	14	TRBJ1-5	-	TGTGCCAGCAGTTCCCAGGTCCAGGGTCAGCCCCAGCATTTT	CASSSQVQGQPQHF
TRBD1	TRBV29-1	14	TRBJ2-7	-	TGCAGCGTTGAAGGTTCGGACAGGGGAGAAGAGCAGTACTTC	CSVEGSDRGEEQYF
-	TRBV21-1	13	TRBJ2-2	few	TGTGCCAGCAGCAAATCTTCGCACGGGGAGCTGTTTTTT	CASSKSSHGELFF
-	TRBV28	13	TRBJ2-3	-	TGTGCCAGCAGCGGGGCCCCCACAGATACGCAGTATTTT	CASSGAPTDTQYF
TRBD1	TRBV7-8	15	TRBJ2-5	-	TGTGCCAGCAGCTCGGGACAGGGTGTGACATACGCGCAGTACTTC	CASSSGQGVTYAQYF
-	TRBV5-1	17	TRBJ2-5	few	TGCGCCAGCAGCTCCCGGATCCGGGGGCCTCGGGGGGAGACCCAGTACTTC	CASSSRIRGPRGETQYF
-	TRBV7-9	15	TRBJ2-7	-	TGTGCCAGCAGCCCCAGTCCACAAATCTCCTACGAGCAGTACTTC	CASSPSPQISYEQYF
-	TRBV7-9	14	TRBJ1-1	-	TGTGCCAGCAGCTTAAGCAGCCTTAACACTGAAGCTTTCTTT	CASSLSSLNTEAFF
-	TRBV28	13	TRBJ2-7	few	TGTGCCAGCAGCTGGGGCAGTCCCTACGAGCAGTACTTC	CASSWGSPYEQYF
-	TRBV6-5	14	TRBJ2-7	-	TGTGCCAGCAGTTACTCGGGTAGCAGCTACGAGCAGTACTTC	CASSYSGSSYEQYF
TRBD2	TRBV28	14	TRBJ2-4	few	TGTGCCAGCAGCCCGGGGGGTACCAAAAACATTCAGTACTTC	CASSPGGTKNIQYF
-	TRBV5-1	12	TRBJ2-1	few	TGCGCCAGCACTGAGGGGTACAATGAGCAGTTCTTC	CASTEGYNEQFF
-	TRBV29-1	15	TRBJ1-3	-	TGCAGCGTTAACGTGCAGGGCCTCTCTGGAAACACCATATATTTT	CSVNVQGLSGNTIYF
-	TRBV20-1	15	TRBJ2-7	-	TGCAGTGCTAGAGATGTAAAGGGAGGTTTCGACGAGCAGTACTTC	CSARDVKGGFDEQYF
TRBD2	TRBV20-1	16	TRBJ2-5	-	TGCAGTGCTAGATTACTAGCGGGGGGGCAGTCAGAGACCCAGTACTTC	CSARLLAGGQSETQYF
TRBD1	TRBV28	14	TRBJ2-7	few	TGTGCCAGCAGTATCCACCGGGACAGGGGCGAGCAGTACTTC	CASSIHRDRGEQYF
TRBD2	TRBV3-1	19	TRBJ2-1	many	TGTGCCAGCAGCCAAGAACCTAGCGGGGGGATTCTCTCCTACAATGAGCAGTTCTTC	CASSQEPSGGILSYNEQFF
TRBD1	TRBV5-1	14	TRBJ1-4	-	TGCGCCAGCAGCGTGGGACAGGCCGGTGAAAAACTGTTTTTT	CASSVGQAGEKLFF
TRBD2	TRBV5-1	13	TRBJ2-1	few	TGCGCCAGCAGGCGGGAGACGATAAATGAGCAGTTCTTC	CASRRETINEQFF
-	TRBV29-1	13	TRBJ1-6	-	TGCAGCGCCAAACAGGGATTGGATTCACCCCTCCACTTT	CSAKQGLDSPLHF
TRBD2	TRBV7-3	13	TRBJ2-5	few	TGTGCCAGCCGCGGGGGGGCTGAGGAGACCCAGTACTTC	CASRGGAEETQYF
-	TRBV9	17	TRBJ2-7	few	TGTGCCAGCAGCGTAGGGAGGGCAGGATTCGTCGACTACGAGCAGTACTTC	CASSVGRAGFVDYEQYF
TRBD2	TRBV20-1	13	TRBJ2-7	-	TGCAGTGCCACTAGCGGGAGTACCTACGAGCAGTACTTC	CSATSGSTYEQYF
-	TRBV12-3/TRBV12-4	18	TRBJ2-1	-	TGTGCCAGCAGTTTCGGGGCAGGTCGGGTTCGGTCCTACAATGAGCAGTTCTTC	CASSFGAGRVRSYNEQFF
-	TRBV12-3/TRBV12-4	15	TRBJ2-2	many	TGTGCCAGCAGTTTAGCGGGACTGAACACCGGGGAGCTGTTTTTT	CASSLAGLNTGELFF
-	TRBV20-1	12	TRBJ1-2	-	TGCAGTGCTTGGGGCGGTGGGAATGGCTACACCTTC	CSAWGGGNGYTF
-	TRBV7-7	15	TRBJ1-4	-	TGTGCTAGCAGCTTAGCGGACGGGTTTAATGAAAAACTGTTTTTT	CASSLADGFNEKLFF